Below, 18 T cell receptor beta chains from the same sample are listed, as sequenced in a study of PD-1 blockade in classical Hodgkin lymphoma. The data were produced by immunoSEQ multiplex PCR, yet TCRdb's version contains in-frame clones alone and is incomplete. The data hold roughly 100,000 clones, with just under 80% observed a single time. Time point given: cycle 4 day 1 (C4D1), after less than seven weeks of nivolumab. Every single patient, without exception, relapsed after autologous stem cell transplantation, and brentuximab vedotin exposure varied. The source material was peripheral blood mononuclear cells (PBMCs), sampled before the fourth cycle of nivolumab. The receptors were sampled from a human donor with classical Hodgkin lymphoma.

The chain carries TRBV4-1 and TRBJ2-3; 8 nucleotides align to TRBD2. CDR3 size: 17 residues. After removal of 4 bases from V and 2 bases from J, the junction contained 11 bases not matched to a gene. The germline V gene encodes CDR1 MGHRA and CDR2 YSYEKL. As DNA, the CDR3 is TGCGCCAGCAGCCCGCGCAGTAGCGGGGTATCCACAGATACGCAGTATTTT. Residues: CASSPRSSGVSTDTQYF.

The chain is built from TRBV5-1 and TRBJ2-1, with D maybe TRBD1 (6 bases). In germline, CDR1 is SGHRS, CDR2 YFSETQ. The V and J ends lost 3 bases and 4 bases respectively, with 14 bases between them. The length of the CDR3 is 15 residues. CDR3 in amino acids: CASSSTQGLYNEQFF. The CDR3 DNA sequence: TGCGCCAGCAGCTCCACCCAGGGGCTGTACAATGAGCAGTTCTTC.

V is TRBV7-8 and J is TRBJ1-2, with 9 bases matching TRBD1. The V gene end was trimmed by 2 bases and the J gene end by 8 bases; junction bases not matched to a gene: 9. The CDR3 covers 15 residues. Germline V gene data show CDR1 as SGHVS and CDR2 as FQNEAQ. The CDR3 region has the DNA TGTGCCAGCAGCTTAACAACCGGGACAGGGAACGGCTACACCTTC. Protein sequence: CASSLTTGTGNGYTF.

The rearrangement uses TRBV11-2 and TRBJ1-1; D remains ambiguous. The V end lost 0 bases, the J end lost 6 bases, and 8 bases lay between the germline ends. Germline values: CDR1 SGHAT, CDR2 FQNNGV. This CDR3 is 13 amino acids long. The CDR3 here is CASSLDTDSEAFF. CDR3 sequence (DNA): TGTGCCAGCAGCTTAGATACGGACTCTGAAGCTTTCTTT.

Written as DNA, the CDR3 is TGTGCCAGCAGCTTACGTGCTCAGCCCCAGCATTTT. Its translation: CASSLRAQPQHF. The chain is built from TRBV7-2 and TRBJ1-5, with D hard to call. The V end was cut by 2 bases, the J end by 6 bases, with 5 bases between. CDR1 is SGHTA and CDR2 is FQGNSA in the germline V gene. The CDR3 has 12 residues.

This clone was counted only a few times. The V call is TRBV10-3, the J call TRBJ2-7; D assignment may be TRBD1 or TRBD2 (5 bases each). Trimming removed 4 bases at V and 2 bases at J, with 9 bases between. There are 13 residues in the CDR3. CDR1 and CDR2 from the germline V gene are ENHRY and SYGVKD. The DNA for the CDR3 is TGTGCCATCAGTGCCAGGGAGCCCTACGAGCAGTACTTC. Translating it yields CAISAREPYEQYF.

The chain joins TRBV10-3 to TRBJ1-4; D possibly corresponds to TRBD1 (5 bases). The V and J ends lost 10 bases and 4 bases respectively, with 13 bases between them. This CDR3 is built from 13 residues. CDR1 and CDR2 from the germline V gene are ENHRY and SYGVKD. CDR3: CASREGLNEKLFF. CDR3 bases: TGTGCCAGCAGGGAGGGACTTAATGAAAAACTGTTTTTT.

This clone turned up a few times. The CDR3 DNA follows: TGTGCCAGCAAGGAGGCCTCCTACAATGAGCAGTTCTTC. Protein: CASKEASYNEQFF. The V gene is TRBV6-6, the J gene TRBJ2-1, with D perhaps matching TRBD2 (5 bases). V was trimmed by 7 bases and J by 0 bases, leaving 7 bases between them. The CDR3 loop spans 13 amino acids. Germline V CDR1 and CDR2: MNHNY, SVGAGI (reference sequence).

The gene calls are TRBV27 and TRBJ1-2; D perhaps matches TRBD1 (6 bases). This CDR3 has 17 amino acids. Germline V gene data show CDR1 as MNHEY and CDR2 as SMNVEV (reference sequence). The V end lost 3 bases, the J end lost 0 bases, and 17 bases lay between the germline ends. The CDR3 spells CASSFRPSGTTNYGYTF. The CDR3 coding sequence is TGTGCCAGCAGTTTTAGGCCATCCGGGACAACTAACTATGGCTACACCTTC.

The chain links TRBV9 to TRBJ2-1; 8 bases align to TRBD2. V was pared by 3 bases and J by 3 bases, with 2 bases of the junction left unmatched. Per the germline V gene, CDR1 is SGDLS and CDR2 is YYNGEE. The CDR3 runs 14 residues. The CDR3 spells CASSETSVYNEQFF. In nucleotides, the CDR3 is TGTGCCAGCAGCGAGACTAGCGTCTACAATGAGCAGTTCTTC.

About this clone: This sample also contains other DNA sequences that code for the same CDR3. The chain has TRBV5-1 and TRBJ1-3; unclear D gene. Germline-derived CDR1 and CDR2 are SGHRS and YFSETQ. The V gene lost 0 bases and the J gene lost 7 bases, with 8 bases spanning the gap. This CDR3 is built from 13 residues. The DNA for the CDR3 is TGCGCCAGCAGCTTGGACCGCGGGAACACCATATATTTT. The encoded protein is CASSLDRGNTIYF.

The CDR3 sequence: CASSPQTGGYEQYF. The CDR3 nucleotides are TGTGCCAGCAGCCCGCAAACAGGGGGCTACGAGCAGTACTTC. The gene calls are TRBV7-2 and TRBJ2-7, with 8 nucleotides matching TRBD1. The V segment lost 5 bases and the J segment 3 bases; nucleotides outside the gene matches: 6. The CDR3 totals 14 residues. From germline, CDR1 is SGHTA and CDR2 FQGNSA.

The V call is TRBV7-9, the J call TRBJ1-2; the D gene is possibly TRBD1 (5 bases). Trimming removed 1 base from V and 3 bases from J, with 9 bases in between. The CDR3 is made up of 14 amino acids. The germline V gene encodes CDR1 SEHNR and CDR2 FQNEAQ (reference sequence). This CDR3 reads CASSLGRGDYGYTF. CDR3 nucleotides: TGTGCCAGCAGCTTAGGAAGGGGAGACTATGGCTACACCTTC. The whole variable domain, remainder taken from reference TRBV7-9 and TRBJ1-2, is DTGVSQNPRHKITKRGQNVTFRCDPISEHNRLYWYRQTLGQGPEFLTYFQNEAQLEKSRLLSDRFSAERPKGSFSTLEIQRTEQGDSAMYLCASSLGRGDYGYTFGSGTRLTVV.

The chain joins TRBV28 to TRBJ2-1; 8 bases are shared with TRBD1. V trimming: 6 bases; J trimming: 8 bases; junction bases outside the gene matches: 3. Germline assignment: CDR1 MDHEN and CDR2 SYDVKM. The CDR3 is made up of 12 amino acids. CDR3 in amino acids: CASRLQGDEQFF. The DNA of the CDR3 is TGTGCCAGCAGACTACAGGGGGATGAGCAGTTCTTC.

J is TRBJ2-1 and V is TRBV7-3; D is unclear. The CDR3 is 13 residues long. The V gene lost 1 base and the J gene lost 10 bases, with 11 bases spanning the gap. CDR1 and CDR2 from the germline V gene are SGHTA and FQGTGA. The DNA for the CDR3 is TGTGCCAGCAGCTTAAATGAGGTCGGGGAGCAGTTCTTC. Its translation is CASSLNEVGEQFF.

The chain employs TRBV6-1 and TRBJ1-6; D not resolved. Germline V CDR1 and CDR2: MNHNS, SASEGT. The ends were cut back, 7 bases at V and 10 bases at J, with 20 bases in the middle. The CDR3 has 15 residues. CDR3 amino acids: CASTLLLGFESPLHF. The CDR3, as DNA: TGTGCCAGCACTCTCTTATTGGGATTTGAATCACCCCTCCACTTT.

In nucleotides, the CDR3 is TGTGCCTGGAGTGTACTAGCGGGGGAGACCCAGTACTTC. It codes for CAWSVLAGETQYF. The V call is TRBV30, the J call TRBJ2-5; TRBD2 matches at 10 bases. Looked up from germline, CDR1 is GTSNPN and CDR2 is SVGIG (reference sequence). The CDR3 has 13 residues. Losses at the gene ends were 0 bases for V and 5 bases for J; bases not matched to a gene: 0.

This clone was observed a few times. The chain links TRBV4-3 to TRBJ2-2, with unresolved D. Trimming removed 0 bases from V and 1 base from J, with 6 bases in between. The CDR3 has 15 amino acids. The germline V gene has CDR1 LGHNA and CDR2 YSLEER. For the CDR3, the DNA is TGCGCCAGCAGCCAAGATGTCGTGAACACCGGGGAGCTGTTTTTT. Its translation is CASSQDVVNTGELFF.